Listed here are 13 T cell receptor beta chains from one sample, sequenced in a study of T cells in Graves' hyperthyroidism and ophthalmopathy. RNA transcripts provided the source from which TCR beta CDR3 regions were amplified. The HTBI primer set drove a first-round RT-PCR of the TCR CDR3. TCRdb redid the calling of the multiplex PCR reads with MiXCR, one entry per CDR3 protein. The data hold some 510,000 distinct CDR3 sequences, with less than 25% observed a single time. What was sequenced was blood. These receptors originate from a man younger than 35 with Graves' hyperthyroidism.

This clonotype occurred many times. The J gene is TRBJ1-1, the V gene TRBV12-3 or TRBV12-4, with D unresolved. CDR3 length: 13 amino acids. In DNA, the CDR3 is TGTGCAGCCGGGAGTGCCCTTAACACTGAAGCTTTCTTT. Translated: CAAGSALNTEAFF.

The sample holds many counts of this clonotype. This chain joins TRBV20-1 and TRBJ2-2; TRBD1 matches at 7 bases. This CDR3 has 13 amino acids. The trim removed 6 bases at V and 0 bases at J, leaving 1 base unmatched. Germline V gives CDR1 DFQATT, CDR2 SNEGSKA (reference sequence). The CDR3 is CSATGTNTGELFF. CDR3 nucleotides: TGCAGTGCGACAGGGACGAACACCGGGGAGCTGTTTTTT.

CDR3 protein: CASSLGTGAAEAFF. CDR3 DNA: TGTGCCAGCAGCTTAGGGACAGGGGCGGCTGAAGCTTTCTTT. J is TRBJ1-1 and V is TRBV11-2, with TRBD1 identical over 9 bases. Trimming took 1 base from V and 6 from J; bases not matched to a gene: 3. This CDR3 is built from 14 residues. Germline loops: CDR1 SGHAT, CDR2 FQNNGV.

On this clonotype itself: This clone may be a read error of a much larger clone one base away. J is TRBJ1-5 and V is TRBV2; TRBD1 aligns across 7 bases. The germline CDR1 and CDR2 sequences are SNHLY and FYNNEI. The CDR3 has 15 amino acids. This CDR3 reads CASSPQGGSNQPLHF. The DNA for the CDR3 is TGTGCCAGCAGTCCGCAGGGGGGTAGCAATCAGCCCCTGCATTTT.

The rearrangement links TRBV7-2 to TRBJ2-7, with D possibly being TRBD2 (5 bases). Germline V lookup: CDR1 SGHTA, CDR2 FQGNSA. This CDR3 is built from 12 residues. The V gene lost 2 bases and the J gene lost 6 bases, with 8 bases spanning the gap. CDR3 sequence (DNA): TGTGCCAGCAGCTTACCTAGCCCCGAGCAGTACTTC. Protein product: CASSLPSPEQYF.

Ten or more counts support this clonotype. This rearrangement joins TRBV28 to TRBJ1-5; D remains unclear. The germline V and J ends were trimmed by 11 bases and 2 bases, with 13 bases remaining between them. Per germline, CDR1 MDHEN and CDR2 SYDVKM. The CDR3 has 13 residues. The CDR3 coding sequence is TGTGCCGGCCTTAGTCCGGGCAATCAGCCCCAGCATTTT. Amino acid sequence: CAGLSPGNQPQHF.

This clonotype was observed many times. This sequence joins TRBV20-1 and TRBJ1-5; TRBD1 might be the D (5 bases). The CDR3 is 14 residues long. V lost 0 bases and J lost 7, with 13 bases in between. Germline V lookup: CDR1 DFQATT, CDR2 SNEGSKA (reference sequence). The CDR3 protein is CSAREGRVNQPQHF. In nucleotides, the CDR3 is TGCAGTGCTAGAGAGGGCAGGGTGAACCAGCCCCAGCATTTT.

As to this clonotype: Given a much more abundant clone one base away, this may be a read error. The V and J genes are TRBV5-1 and TRBJ1-1; the match to TRBD1 covers 10 bases. There are 15 residues in the CDR3. Losses at the gene ends were 2 bases for V and 6 bases for J; bases not matched to a gene: 7. Germline V gives CDR1 SGHRS, CDR2 YFSETQ. The CDR3 DNA follows: TGCGCCAGCAGCTTAAAGGGGACAGGGGACTCTGAAGCTTTCTTT. Translation gives CASSLKGTGDSEAFF. The full variable domain, completed using reference TRBV5-1 and TRBJ1-1, is KAGVTQTPRYLIKTRGQQVTLSCSPISGHRSVSWYQQTPGQGLQFLFEYFSETQRNKGNFPGRFSGRQFSNSRSEMNVSTLELGDSALYLCASSLKGTGDSEAFFGQGTRLTVV.

This clonotype appeared many times. The chain combines TRBV15 with TRBJ1-2; no reliable D call. This CDR3 is 12 amino acids long. The V gene lost 0 bases and the J gene lost 7 bases, with 6 bases spanning the gap. Germline V CDR1 and CDR2: LNHNV, YYDKDF (reference sequence). The chain's CDR3 is CATSRDSGGYTF. CDR3 in DNA: TGTGCCACCAGCAGAGATTCGGGTGGCTACACCTTC.

The V and J genes are TRBV28 and TRBJ1-5, with TRBD1 as a possible D gene (6 bases). Germline CDR1 reads MDHEN; CDR2 reads SYDVKM. V lost 6 bases, J lost 6 bases, and 15 bases lay in between. This CDR3 contains 14 residues. The CDR3 loop is CASSVTGSFQPQHF. CDR3 in DNA: TGTGCCAGCAGCGTGACAGGTTCATTTCAGCCCCAGCATTTT.

The table lists this clonotype with many counts. The CDR3 protein is CASSGTNQPQHF. CDR3 nucleotide sequence: TGTGCCAGTTCCGGGACAAACCAGCCCCAGCATTTT. The V and J genes are TRBV28 and TRBJ1-5; tentative D call: TRBD1 (6 bases). V lost 9 bases, J lost 7 bases, and 13 bases lay in between. This CDR3 contains 12 residues. Germline V gene lookup returns CDR1 MDHEN and CDR2 SYDVKM.

CDR3 DNA sequence: TGTGCCAGCGAGGGACTAGCGGGCCAGAACACCGGGGAGCTGTTTTTT. Translating gives CASEGLAGQNTGELFF. The rearrangement joins TRBV12-3 or TRBV12-4 to TRBJ2-2; 12 bases are a match to TRBD2. The CDR3 is made up of 16 amino acids. The V and J ends lost 8 bases and 1 base, in that order; junction bases with no gene match: 5.

This clonotype was picked up many times. The gene calls are TRBV27 and TRBJ1-1; D is possibly TRBD1 (6 bases). Trimming took 6 bases from V and 3 from J, leaving 23 bases between them. The CDR3 covers 17 residues. Germline CDR1 MNHEY, CDR2 SMNVEV (reference sequence). Here the CDR3 reads CASSRSMYRVSDTEAFF. For the CDR3, the DNA is TGTGCCAGCAGCCGCAGTATGTACAGGGTTTCGGACACTGAAGCTTTCTTT.